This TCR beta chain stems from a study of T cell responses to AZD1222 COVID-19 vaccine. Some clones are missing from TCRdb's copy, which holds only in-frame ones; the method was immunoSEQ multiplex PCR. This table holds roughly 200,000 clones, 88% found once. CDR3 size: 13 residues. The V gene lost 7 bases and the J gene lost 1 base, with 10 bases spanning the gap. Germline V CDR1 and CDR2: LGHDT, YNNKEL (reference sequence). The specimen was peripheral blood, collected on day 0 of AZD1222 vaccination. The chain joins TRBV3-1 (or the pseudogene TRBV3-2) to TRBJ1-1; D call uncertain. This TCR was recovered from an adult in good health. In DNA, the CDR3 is TGTGCCAGCAATGACGGAAAGAACACTGAAGCTTTCTTT. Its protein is CASNDGKNTEAFF.